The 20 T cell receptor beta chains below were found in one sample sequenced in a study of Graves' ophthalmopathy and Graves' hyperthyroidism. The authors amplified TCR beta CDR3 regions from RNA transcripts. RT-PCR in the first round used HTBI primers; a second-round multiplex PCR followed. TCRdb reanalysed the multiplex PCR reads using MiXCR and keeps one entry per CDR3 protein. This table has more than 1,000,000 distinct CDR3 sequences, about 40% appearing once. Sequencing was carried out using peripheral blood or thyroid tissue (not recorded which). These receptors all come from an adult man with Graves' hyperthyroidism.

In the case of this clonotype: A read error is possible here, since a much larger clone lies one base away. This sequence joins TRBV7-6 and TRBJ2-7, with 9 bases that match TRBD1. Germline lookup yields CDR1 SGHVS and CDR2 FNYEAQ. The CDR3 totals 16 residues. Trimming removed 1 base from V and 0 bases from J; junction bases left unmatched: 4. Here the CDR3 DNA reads TGTGCCAGCAGCTTAGAAGGACAGGGGACCTCCTACGAGCAGTACTTC. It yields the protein CASSLEGQGTSYEQYF.

CDR3 nucleotide sequence: TGCAGTGCTAGGGGGGGATGGACAGTTCAAGAGACCCAGTACTTC. It specifies CSARGGWTVQETQYF. V is TRBV20-1 and J is TRBJ2-5, with D possibly called TRBD1 or TRBD2 (6 bases each). This CDR3 is 15 amino acids long. CDR1 DFQATT and CDR2 SNEGSKA come from the germline V gene (reference sequence). The V gene lost 3 bases and the J gene lost 2 bases, with 16 bases spanning the gap.

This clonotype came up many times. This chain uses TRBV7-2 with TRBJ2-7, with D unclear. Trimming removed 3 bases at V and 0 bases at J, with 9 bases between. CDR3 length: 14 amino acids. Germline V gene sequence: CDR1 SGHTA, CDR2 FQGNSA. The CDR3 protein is CASSFGGSSYEQYF. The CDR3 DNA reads TGTGCCAGCAGCTTTGGCGGCAGCTCCTACGAGCAGTACTTC. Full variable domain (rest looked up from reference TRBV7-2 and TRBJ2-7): GAGVSQSPSNKVTEKGKDVELRCDPISGHTALYWYRQSLGQGLEFLIYFQGNSAPDKSGLPSDRFSAERTGGSVSTLTIQRTQQEDSAVYLCASSFGGSSYEQYFGPGTRLTVT.

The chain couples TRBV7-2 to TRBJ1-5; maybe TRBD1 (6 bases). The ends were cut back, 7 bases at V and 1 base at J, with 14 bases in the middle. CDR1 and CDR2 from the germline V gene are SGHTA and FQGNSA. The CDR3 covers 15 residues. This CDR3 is CASTLRRGSNQPQHF. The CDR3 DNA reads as TGTGCCAGCACCCTGCGCAGGGGCAGCAATCAGCCCCAGCATTTT. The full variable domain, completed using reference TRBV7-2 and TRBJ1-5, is GAGVSQSPSNKVTEKGKDVELRCDPISGHTALYWYRQSLGQGLEFLIYFQGNSAPDKSGLPSDRFSAERTGGSVSTLTIQRTQQEDSAVYLCASTLRRGSNQPQHFGDGTRLSIL.

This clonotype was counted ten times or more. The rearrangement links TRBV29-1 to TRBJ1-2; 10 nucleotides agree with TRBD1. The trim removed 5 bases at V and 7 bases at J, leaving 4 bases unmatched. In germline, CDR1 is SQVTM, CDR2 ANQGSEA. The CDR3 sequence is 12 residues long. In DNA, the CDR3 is TGCAGCGTTACCGGGACAGGGGTTGGCTACACCTTC. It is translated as CSVTGTGVGYTF. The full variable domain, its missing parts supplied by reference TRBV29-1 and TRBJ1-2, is SAVISQKPSRDICQRGTSLTIQCQVDSQVTMMFWYRQQPGQSLTLIATANQGSEATYESGFVIDKFPISRPNLTFSTLTVSNMSPEDSSIYLCSVTGTGVGYTFGSGTRLTVV.

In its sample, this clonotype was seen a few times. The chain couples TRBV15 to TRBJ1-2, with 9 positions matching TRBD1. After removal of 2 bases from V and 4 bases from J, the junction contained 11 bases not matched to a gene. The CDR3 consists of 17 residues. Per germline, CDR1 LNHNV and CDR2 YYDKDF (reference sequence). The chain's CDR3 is CATSRKIRQGDRYGYTF. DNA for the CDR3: TGTGCCACCAGCAGAAAAATTAGACAGGGGGATCGCTATGGCTACACCTTC.

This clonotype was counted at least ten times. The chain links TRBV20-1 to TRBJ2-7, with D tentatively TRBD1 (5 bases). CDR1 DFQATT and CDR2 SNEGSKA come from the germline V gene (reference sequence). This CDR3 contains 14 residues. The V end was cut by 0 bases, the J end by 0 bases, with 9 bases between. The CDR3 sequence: CSARDRGTSYEQYF. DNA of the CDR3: TGCAGTGCTAGAGATAGGGGCACCTCCTACGAGCAGTACTTC.

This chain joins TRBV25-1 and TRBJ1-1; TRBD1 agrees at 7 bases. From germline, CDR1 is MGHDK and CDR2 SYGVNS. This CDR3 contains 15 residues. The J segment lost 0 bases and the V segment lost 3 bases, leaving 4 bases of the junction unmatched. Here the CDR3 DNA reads TGTGCCAGCAGTGATCTGACAGGGTTGAACACTGAAGCTTTCTTT. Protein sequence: CASSDLTGLNTEAFF.

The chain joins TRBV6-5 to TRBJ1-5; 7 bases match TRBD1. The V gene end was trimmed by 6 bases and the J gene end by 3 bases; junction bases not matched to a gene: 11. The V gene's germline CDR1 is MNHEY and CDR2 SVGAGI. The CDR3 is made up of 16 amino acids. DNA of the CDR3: TGTGCCAGCAGCCTGACAGGGCTTGACCCCAATCAGCCCCAGCATTTT. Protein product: CASSLTGLDPNQPQHF.

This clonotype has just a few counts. CDR3 sequence reads: CASRFEYSYGYTF. In DNA, the CDR3 is TGTGCCAGCCGCTTCGAGTATTCTTATGGCTACACCTTC. V and J are TRBV6-2 or TRBV6-3 and TRBJ1-2; D gene uncertain. V was clipped by 8 bases and J by 5 bases, with 15 bases between them. This CDR3 has 13 amino acids. Germline assignment: CDR1 MNHEY and CDR2 SVGEGT.

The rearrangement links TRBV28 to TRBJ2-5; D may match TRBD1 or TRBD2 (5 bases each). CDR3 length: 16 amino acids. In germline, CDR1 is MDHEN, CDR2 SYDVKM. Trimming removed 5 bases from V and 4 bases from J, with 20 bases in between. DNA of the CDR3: TGTGCCAGCAGTCGACCCAGAGGGGTTGTGAGAGAGACCCAGTACTTC. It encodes CASSRPRGVVRETQYF.

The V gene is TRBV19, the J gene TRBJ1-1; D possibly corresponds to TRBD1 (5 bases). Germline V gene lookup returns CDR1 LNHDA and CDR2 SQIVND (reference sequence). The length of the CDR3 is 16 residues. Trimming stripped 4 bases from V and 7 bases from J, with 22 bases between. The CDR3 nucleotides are TGTGCCAGTAGTACCCCCGGGGCAGGGAGGCCCTATGAAGCTTTCTTT. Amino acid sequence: CASSTPGAGRPYEAFF.

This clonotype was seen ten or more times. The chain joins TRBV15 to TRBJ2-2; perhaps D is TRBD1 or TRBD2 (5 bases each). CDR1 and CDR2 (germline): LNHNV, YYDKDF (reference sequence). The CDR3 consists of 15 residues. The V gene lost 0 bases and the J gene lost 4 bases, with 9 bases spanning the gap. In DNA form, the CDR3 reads TGTGCCACCAGCAGAGATATCGGGACCACCGGGGAGCTGTTTTTT. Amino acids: CATSRDIGTTGELFF.

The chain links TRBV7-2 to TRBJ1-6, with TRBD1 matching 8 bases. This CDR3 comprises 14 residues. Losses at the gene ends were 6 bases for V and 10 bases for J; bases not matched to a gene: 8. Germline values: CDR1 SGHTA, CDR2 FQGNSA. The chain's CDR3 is CASSSGQGQSPLHF. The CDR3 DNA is TGTGCCAGCAGTTCAGGACAGGGCCAATCACCCCTCCACTTT.

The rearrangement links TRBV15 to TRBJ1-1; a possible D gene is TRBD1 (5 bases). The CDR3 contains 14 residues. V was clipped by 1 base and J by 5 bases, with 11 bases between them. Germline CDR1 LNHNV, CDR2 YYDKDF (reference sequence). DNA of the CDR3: TGTGCCACCAGCAGAGGACAGATTGTTACTGAAGCTTTCTTT. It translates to CATSRGQIVTEAFF.

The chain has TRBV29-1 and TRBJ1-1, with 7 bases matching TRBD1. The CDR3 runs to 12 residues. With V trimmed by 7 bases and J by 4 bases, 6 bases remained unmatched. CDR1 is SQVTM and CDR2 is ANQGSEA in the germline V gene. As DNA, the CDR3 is TGCAGCGGATCGACAGGGATCACTGAAGCTTTCTTT. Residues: CSGSTGITEAFF.

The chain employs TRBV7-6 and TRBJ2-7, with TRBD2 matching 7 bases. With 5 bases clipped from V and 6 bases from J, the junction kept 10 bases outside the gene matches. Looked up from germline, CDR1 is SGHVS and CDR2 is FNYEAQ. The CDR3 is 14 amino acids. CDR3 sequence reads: CASSGRLAPSEQYF. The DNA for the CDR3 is TGTGCCAGCAGCGGAAGACTAGCCCCCAGCGAGCAGTACTTC.

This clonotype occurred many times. CDR3 sequence (DNA): TGTGCCAGCAGCTTACCGGCAGACCTCTATGGCTACACCTTC. It translates to CASSLPADLYGYTF. The chain is built from TRBV7-9 and TRBJ1-2; D is undetermined. The CDR3 runs 14 residues. V lost 2 bases to trimming and J lost 4 bases, with 11 bases between them. CDR1 is SEHNR and CDR2 is FQNEAQ in the germline V gene (reference sequence).

The CDR3 spells CASRLVGNYGYTF. CDR3 coding DNA: TGTGCCAGCAGGCTCGTTGGGAACTATGGCTACACCTTC. This rearrangement joins TRBV5-5 to TRBJ1-2; no definite D call. The CDR3 runs to 13 residues. From germline, CDR1 is SGHKS and CDR2 YYEKEE (reference sequence). The ends were cut back, 5 bases at V and 2 bases at J, with 10 bases in the middle.

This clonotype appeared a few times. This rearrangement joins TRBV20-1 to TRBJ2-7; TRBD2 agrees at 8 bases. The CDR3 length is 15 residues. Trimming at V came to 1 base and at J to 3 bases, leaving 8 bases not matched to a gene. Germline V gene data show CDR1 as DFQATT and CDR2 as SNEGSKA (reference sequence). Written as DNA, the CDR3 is TGCAGTGCTAGAGTTCGGGGGGGGATATTCTACGAGCAGTACTTC. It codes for CSARVRGGIFYEQYF.